The rows below give T cell receptor beta chains drawn from one sample of a study of T cell responses to AZD1222 COVID-19 vaccine. Generated by immunoSEQ multiplex PCR, the TCRdb table keeps only in-frame clones and is missing some. The sample contains hundreds of thousands of clones, about 92% of which appear only once. The sample was peripheral blood, taken on day 0 of MenACWY control vaccination. These receptors were obtained from an adult in good health. CDR3s include the opening cysteine and the closing phenylalanine or tryptophan. The D gene is left open where the match is weak. Clone size is shown for a subset of rows, as once, few, many or a class of expanded clone.

TRBV5-1,-,TRBJ1-2,-,CASGKDGVANYGYTF,TGCGCCAGCGGGAAGGATGGGGTTGCTAACTATGGCTACACCTTC
TRBV5-4,TRBD1,TRBJ1-2,-,CASSPRTGEYGYTF,TGTGCCAGCAGCCCTCGGACAGGGGAATATGGCTACACCTTC
TRBV10-3,TRBD1,TRBJ2-2,-,CAISTGDTGELFF,TGTGCCATCAGTACAGGGGATACCGGGGAGCTGTTTTTT
TRBV11-3,-,TRBJ2-1,once,CASSLAPGTEEFF,TGTGCCAGCAGCTTAGCCCCCGGGACGGAAGAGTTCTTC
TRBV6-5,-,TRBJ1-4,-,CASSFTARNEKLFF,TGTGCCAGCAGTTTTACAGCGCGGAATGAAAAACTGTTTTTT
TRBV18,-,TRBJ1-1,few,CASSTGMNTEAFF,TGTGCCAGCTCAACAGGGATGAACACTGAAGCTTTCTTT
TRBV5-5,-,TRBJ1-1,-,CASSKSREGRTEAFF,TGTGCCAGCAGCAAAAGTCGGGAGGGAAGGACTGAAGCTTTCTTT
TRBV9,-,TRBJ2-2,-,CASSVGGPTTGELFF,TGTGCCAGCAGCGTTGGGGGCCCAACGACCGGGGAGCTGTTTTTT
TRBV4-2,TRBD2,TRBJ2-5,-,CASSQGWVSGGFQETQYF,TGTGCCAGCAGCCAAGGCTGGGTTAGCGGGGGTTTCCAAGAGACCCAGTACTTC
TRBV7-2,-,TRBJ2-5,-,CASSLEQSETQYF,TGTGCCAGCAGCTTAGAGCAGTCAGAGACCCAGTACTTC
TRBV6-2/TRBV6-3,-,TRBJ1-1,-,CASSFREYTEAFF,TGTGCCAGCAGTTTTCGCGAGTACACTGAAGCTTTCTTT
TRBV7-9,-,TRBJ1-3,-,CASSLSSGNTIYF,TGTGCCAGCAGCTTAAGCTCTGGAAACACCATATATTTT
TRBV28,-,TRBJ1-2,-,CATIAGSTSYTF,TGTGCCACCATAGCCGGTTCTACGAGCTACACCTTC
TRBV25-1,-,TRBJ2-1,once,CASRDPGYNEQFF,TGTGCCAGCAGAGATCCGGGTTACAATGAGCAGTTCTTC
TRBV19,-,TRBJ1-1,few,CASRAGASNTEAFF,TGTGCCAGTAGGGCCGGGGCTTCAAACACTGAAGCTTTCTTT
TRBV5-1,-,TRBJ1-2,once,CASSLGRVTYGYTF,TGCGCCAGCAGCTTGGGCAGGGTGACCTATGGCTACACCTTC
TRBV4-3,TRBD1,TRBJ1-5,-,CASSHGQGKDQPQHF,TGCGCCAGCAGCCACGGACAGGGGAAGGATCAGCCCCAGCATTTT
TRBV5-1,-,TRBJ2-2,once,CASRQGNTGELFF,TGCGCCAGCAGACAGGGGAACACCGGGGAGCTGTTTTTT
TRBV10-3,TRBD1,TRBJ2-3,-,CAIKKGTDISTDTQYF,TGTGCCATCAAAAAAGGGACAGACATTAGCACAGATACGCAGTATTTT
TRBV19,TRBD2,TRBJ2-3,-,CASSTAAGGPPTNTQYF,TGTGCCAGTAGTACCGCTGCGGGGGGTCCCCCGACGAATACGCAGTATTTT
TRBV2,-,TRBJ1-6,once,CASSDGLGSSPLHF,TGTGCCAGCAGTGACGGGCTTGGGAGTTCACCCCTCCACTTT
TRBV3-1/TRBV3-2,-,TRBJ1-1,-,CASSQGVTQNTEAFF,TGTGCCAGCAGCCAAGGGGTAACCCAGAACACTGAAGCTTTCTTT
TRBV7-9,-,TRBJ1-3,-,CASSLAVGPLSGNTIYF,TGTGCCAGCAGCTTAGCGGTGGGGCCGCTCTCTGGAAACACCATATATTTT
TRBV27,TRBD2,TRBJ2-2,-,CASSFLTWEGIGELFF,TGTGCCAGCAGTTTCTTAACGTGGGAGGGAATCGGGGAGCTGTTTTTT
TRBV5-4,-,TRBJ1-2,-,CASSLGATPGYTF,TGTGCCAGCAGCTTGGGAGCTACTCCTGGCTACACCTTC
TRBV9,-,TRBJ1-4,-,CASSPSGGRDEKLFF,TGTGCCAGCAGCCCCTCCGGGGGCCGGGATGAAAAACTGTTTTTT
TRBV28,-,TRBJ1-1,-,CASSLQQTTFF,TGTGCCAGCAGTTTACAGCAAACCACTTTCTTT
TRBV28,-,TRBJ1-1,-,CASSPGWTEAFF,TGTGCCAGCAGCCCGGGTTGGACTGAAGCTTTCTTT
TRBV11-3,-,TRBJ2-5,-,CASSHKGPTGPQYF,TGTGCCAGCAGCCATAAGGGGCCAACAGGGCCCCAGTACTTC
TRBV7-6,-,TRBJ1-4,-,CASSFNVGANEKLFF,TGTGCCAGCAGCTTTAATGTAGGGGCTAATGAAAAACTGTTTTTT
TRBV5-8,-,TRBJ2-1,-,CASSTRVRQRAYNEQFF,TGTGCCAGCAGCACCCGAGTTCGGCAGAGAGCCTACAATGAGCAGTTCTTC
TRBV6-1,-,TRBJ1-5,-,CASSEMDSNQPQHF,TGTGCCAGCAGTGAGATGGACAGCAATCAGCCCCAGCATTTT
TRBV7-9,-,TRBJ1-6,-,CASSSGWQTDNSPLHF,TGTGCCAGCAGCTCTGGATGGCAAACGGATAATTCACCCCTCCACTTT
TRBV5-1,TRBD1,TRBJ1-2,-,CASKGGSYNYGYTF,TGCGCCAGCAAAGGGGGCAGTTATAACTATGGCTACACCTTC
TRBV4-3,-,TRBJ2-3,-,CASSQDSPGDTQYF,TGCGCCAGCAGCCAAGATAGCCCGGGAGATACGCAGTATTTT
TRBV5-6,-,TRBJ1-5,-,CASSLGGARRNQPQHF,TGTGCCAGCAGCTTGGGAGGGGCGAGGCGCAATCAGCCCCAGCATTTT
TRBV19,-,TRBJ2-1,-,CASSNTARSSYNEQFF,TGTGCCAGTAGTAACACGGCAAGGAGCTCCTACAATGAGCAGTTCTTC
TRBV7-8,TRBD1,TRBJ1-1,-,CASSWTGGGTEAFF,TGTGCCAGCAGCTGGACAGGGGGCGGCACTGAAGCTTTCTTT
TRBV6-5,-,TRBJ1-2,once,CASSPTVAASYGYTF,TGTGCCAGCAGTCCCACGGTAGCAGCCTCCTATGGCTACACCTTC
TRBV2,-,TRBJ2-3,-,CASRGVDTQYF,TGTGCCAGCAGGGGGGTGGATACGCAGTATTTT
TRBV3-1/TRBV3-2,TRBD2,TRBJ2-1,-,CASSGSGGSYNEQFF,TGTGCCAGCAGCGGTAGCGGGGGGTCCTACAATGAGCAGTTCTTC
TRBV7-2,-,TRBJ1-3,once,CASSLAAGNGNTIYF,TGTGCCAGTAGCTTAGCGGCAGGGAACGGAAACACCATATATTTT
TRBV4-2,-,TRBJ2-7,-,CASSVEHEQYF,TGTGCCAGCAGTGTGGAGCACGAGCAGTACTTC
TRBV2,-,TRBJ1-6,-,CASNGAADSPLHF,TGTGCCAGCAACGGGGCGGCTGATTCACCCCTCCACTTT
TRBV27,-,TRBJ1-2,-,CASSFRTNYGYTF,TGTGCCAGCAGTTTTCGGACTAACTATGGCTACACCTTC
TRBV10-3,-,TRBJ2-1,-,CAISEGACEQFF,TGTGCCATCAGTGAGGGGGCTTGTGAGCAGTTCTTC
TRBV2,TRBD1,TRBJ1-4,-,CASRVGTGREKLFF,TGTGCCAGCAGGGTCGGGACAGGGCGTGAAAAACTGTTTTTT
TRBV5-4,-,TRBJ2-3,-,CASSLAGAENTQYF,TGTGCCAGCAGCTTGGCGGGGGCGGAGAATACGCAGTATTTT
TRBV30,-,TRBJ2-7,-,CAWKTTDGWAYEQYF,TGTGCCTGGAAGACTACGGACGGATGGGCCTACGAGCAGTACTTC
TRBV7-9,-,TRBJ2-2,-,CASSLVRERTGELFF,TGTGCCAGCAGCTTAGTACGGGAGCGCACCGGGGAGCTGTTTTTT
TRBV9,-,TRBJ1-5,-,CASSVVGKIQPQHF,TGTGCCAGCAGCGTAGTGGGGAAGATACAGCCCCAGCATTTT
TRBV29-1,-,TRBJ2-7,-,CSVVRMGEQYF,TGCAGCGTTGTCCGCATGGGCGAGCAGTACTTC
TRBV18,-,TRBJ1-1,once,CASSHQGSNTEAFF,TGTGCCAGCTCACACCAGGGGTCGAACACTGAAGCTTTCTTT
TRBV11-1,TRBD2,TRBJ2-2,-,CASSLALAGGTGELFF,TGTGCCAGCAGCTTAGCGCTAGCGGGGGGCACCGGGGAGCTGTTTTTT
TRBV28,-,TRBJ1-1,-,CASAGTDAMNTEAFF,TGTGCCAGCGCCGGGACGGATGCCATGAACACTGAAGCTTTCTTT
TRBV5-6,TRBD1,TRBJ1-4,-,CASSSRQGGTNEKLFF,TGTGCCAGCAGCTCCCGACAGGGTGGAACTAATGAAAAACTGTTTTTT